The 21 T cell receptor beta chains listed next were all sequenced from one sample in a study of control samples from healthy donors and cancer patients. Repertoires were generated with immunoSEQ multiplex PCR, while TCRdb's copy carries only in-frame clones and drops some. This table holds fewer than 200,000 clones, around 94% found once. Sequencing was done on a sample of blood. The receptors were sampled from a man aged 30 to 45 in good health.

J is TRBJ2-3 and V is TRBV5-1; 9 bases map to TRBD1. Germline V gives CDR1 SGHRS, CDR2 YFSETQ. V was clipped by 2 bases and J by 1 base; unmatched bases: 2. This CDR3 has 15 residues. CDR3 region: CASSLRTGGTDTQYF. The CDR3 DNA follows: TGCGCCAGCAGCTTACGGACAGGGGGCACAGATACGCAGTATTTT.

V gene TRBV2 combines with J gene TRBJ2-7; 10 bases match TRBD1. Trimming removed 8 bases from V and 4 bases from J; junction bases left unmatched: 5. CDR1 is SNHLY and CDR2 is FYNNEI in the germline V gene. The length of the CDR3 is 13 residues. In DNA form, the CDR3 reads TGTGCCAGCTATCCGGGACAGGGGTACGAGCAGTACTTC. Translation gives CASYPGQGYEQYF.

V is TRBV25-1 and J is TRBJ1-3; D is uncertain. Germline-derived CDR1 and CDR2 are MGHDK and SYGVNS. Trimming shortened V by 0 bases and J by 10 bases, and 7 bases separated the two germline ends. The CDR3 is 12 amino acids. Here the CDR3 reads CASSEYVGTIYF. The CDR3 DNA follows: TGTGCCAGCAGTGAATATGTTGGGACCATATATTTT.

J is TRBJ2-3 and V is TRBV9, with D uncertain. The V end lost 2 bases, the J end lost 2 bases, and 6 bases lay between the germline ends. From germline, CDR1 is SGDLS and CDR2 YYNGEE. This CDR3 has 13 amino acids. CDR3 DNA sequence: TGTGCCAGCAGCGTCCGGGCCACAGATACGCAGTATTTT. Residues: CASSVRATDTQYF.

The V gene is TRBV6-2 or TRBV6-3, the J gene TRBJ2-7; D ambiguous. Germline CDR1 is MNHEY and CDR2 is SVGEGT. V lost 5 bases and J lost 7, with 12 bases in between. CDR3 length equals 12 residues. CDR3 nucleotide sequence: TGTGCCAGCAGTGCCTTTCCCTCGGAGCAGTACTTC. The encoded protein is CASSAFPSEQYF.

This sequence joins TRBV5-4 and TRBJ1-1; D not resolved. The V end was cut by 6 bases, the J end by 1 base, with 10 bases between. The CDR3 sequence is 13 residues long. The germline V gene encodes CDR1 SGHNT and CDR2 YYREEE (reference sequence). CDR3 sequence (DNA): TGTGCCAGCACCCGTACACCGAACACTGAAGCTTTCTTT. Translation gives CASTRTPNTEAFF.

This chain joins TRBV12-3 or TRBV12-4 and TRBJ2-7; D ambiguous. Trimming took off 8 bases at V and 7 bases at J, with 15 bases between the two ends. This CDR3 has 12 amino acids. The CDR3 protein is CASGEWRWEQYF. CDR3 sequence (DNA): TGTGCCAGCGGGGAATGGCGCTGGGAGCAGTACTTC.

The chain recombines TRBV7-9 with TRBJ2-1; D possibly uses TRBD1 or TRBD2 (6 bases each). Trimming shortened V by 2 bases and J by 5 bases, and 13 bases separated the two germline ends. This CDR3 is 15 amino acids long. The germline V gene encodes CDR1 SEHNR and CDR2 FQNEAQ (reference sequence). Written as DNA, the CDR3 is TGTGCCAGCAGCTTATTGAGGAGGGGGGACAATGAGCAGTTCTTC. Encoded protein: CASSLLRRGDNEQFF.

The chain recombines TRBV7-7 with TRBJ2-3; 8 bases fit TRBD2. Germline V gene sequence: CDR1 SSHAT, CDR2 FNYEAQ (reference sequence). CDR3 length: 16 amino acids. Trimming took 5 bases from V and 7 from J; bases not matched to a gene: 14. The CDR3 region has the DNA TGTGCCAGCAGCCCCGGGGGGGGGTTGGGGAATAATACGCAGTATTTT. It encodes CASSPGGGLGNNTQYF.

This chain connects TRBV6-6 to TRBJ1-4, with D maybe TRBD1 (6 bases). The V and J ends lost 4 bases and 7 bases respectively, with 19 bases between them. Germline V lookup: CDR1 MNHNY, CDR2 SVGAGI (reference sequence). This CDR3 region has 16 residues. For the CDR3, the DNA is TGTGCCAGCAGTTCCTTTGTTAGGGGGGCTGGTGAAAAACTGTTTTTT. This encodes CASSSFVRGAGEKLFF.

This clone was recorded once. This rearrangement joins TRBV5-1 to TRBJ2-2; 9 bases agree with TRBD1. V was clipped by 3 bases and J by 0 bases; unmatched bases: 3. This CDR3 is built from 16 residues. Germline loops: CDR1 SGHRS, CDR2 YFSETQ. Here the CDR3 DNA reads TGCGCCAGCAGCTCGAGGACAGGGGCGAACACCGGGGAGCTGTTTTTT. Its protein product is CASSSRTGANTGELFF.

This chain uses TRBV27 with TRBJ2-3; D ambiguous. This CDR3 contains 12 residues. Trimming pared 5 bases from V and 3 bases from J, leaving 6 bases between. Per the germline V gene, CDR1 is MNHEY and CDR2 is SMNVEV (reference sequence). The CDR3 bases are TGTGCCAGCAGTCCCTCTACAGATACGCAGTATTTT. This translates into CASSPSTDTQYF.

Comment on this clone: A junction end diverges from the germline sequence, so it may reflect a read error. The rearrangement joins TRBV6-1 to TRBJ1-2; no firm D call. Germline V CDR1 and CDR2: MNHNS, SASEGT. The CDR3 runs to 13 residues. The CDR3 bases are TGTGCCAGCAGCGAAGTATCTAACTATGGCTACACCTTC. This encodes CASSEVSNYGYTF.

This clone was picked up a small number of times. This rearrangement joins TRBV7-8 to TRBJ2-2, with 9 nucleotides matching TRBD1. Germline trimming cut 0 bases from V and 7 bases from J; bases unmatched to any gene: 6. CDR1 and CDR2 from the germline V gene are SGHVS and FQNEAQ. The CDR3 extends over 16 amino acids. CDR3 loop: CASSLAQGAAGGELFF. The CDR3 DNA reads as TGTGCCAGCAGCTTAGCACAGGGGGCTGCGGGCGGGGAGCTGTTTTTT.

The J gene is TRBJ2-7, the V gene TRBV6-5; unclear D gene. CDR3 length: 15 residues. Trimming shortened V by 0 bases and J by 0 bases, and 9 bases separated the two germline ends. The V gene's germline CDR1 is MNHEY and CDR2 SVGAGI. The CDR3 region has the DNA TGTGCCAGCAGTTACTCGCGGCGGAGCTCCTACGAGCAGTACTTC. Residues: CASSYSRRSSYEQYF.

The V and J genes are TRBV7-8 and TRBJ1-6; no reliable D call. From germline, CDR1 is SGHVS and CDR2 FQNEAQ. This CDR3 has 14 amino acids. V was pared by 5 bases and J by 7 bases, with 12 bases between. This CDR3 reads CASSRVDGNSPLHF. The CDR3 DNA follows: TGTGCCAGCAGCCGAGTTGACGGGAATTCACCCCTCCACTTT.

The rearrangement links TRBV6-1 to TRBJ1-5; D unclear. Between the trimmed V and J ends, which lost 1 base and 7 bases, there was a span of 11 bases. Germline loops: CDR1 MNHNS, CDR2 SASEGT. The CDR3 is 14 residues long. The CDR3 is CASSEEQGRQPQHF. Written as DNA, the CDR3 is TGTGCCAGCAGTGAAGAGCAAGGTCGGCAGCCCCAGCATTTT.

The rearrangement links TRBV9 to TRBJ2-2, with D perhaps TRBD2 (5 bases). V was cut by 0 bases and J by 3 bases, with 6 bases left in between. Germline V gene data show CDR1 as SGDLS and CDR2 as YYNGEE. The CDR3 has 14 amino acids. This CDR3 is CASSVASYTGELFF. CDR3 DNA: TGTGCCAGCAGCGTAGCTAGCTACACCGGGGAGCTGTTTTTT.

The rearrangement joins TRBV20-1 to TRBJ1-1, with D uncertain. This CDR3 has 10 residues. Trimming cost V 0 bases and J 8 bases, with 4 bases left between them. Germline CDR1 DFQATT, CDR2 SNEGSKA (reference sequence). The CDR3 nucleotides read TGCAGTGCTAGAGACGCCGAAGCTTTCTTT. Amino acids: CSARDAEAFF.

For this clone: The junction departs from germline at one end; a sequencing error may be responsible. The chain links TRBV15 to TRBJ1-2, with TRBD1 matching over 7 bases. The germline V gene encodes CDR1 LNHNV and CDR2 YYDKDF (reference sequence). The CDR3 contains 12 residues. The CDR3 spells CATSRVGTDPFF. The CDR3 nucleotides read TGTGCCACCAGCAGAGTTGGGACAGATCCTTTCTTC.

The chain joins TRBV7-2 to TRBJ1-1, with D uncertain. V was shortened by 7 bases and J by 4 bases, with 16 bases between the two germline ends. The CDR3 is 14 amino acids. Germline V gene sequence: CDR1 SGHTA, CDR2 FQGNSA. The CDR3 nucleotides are TGTGCCAGCACCCAATCTGCGGGAATCACTGAAGCTTTCTTT. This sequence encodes CASTQSAGITEAFF.